What follows are 29 T cell receptor beta chains derived from one specimen sequenced in a study of blood T cell repertoires in COVID-19. Repertoires were generated with immunoSEQ multiplex PCR, while TCRdb's copy carries only in-frame clones and drops some. The sample carries roughly 250,000 clones, around 85% recorded once. The sample comprised peripheral blood. These receptors came from a human donor with COVID-19, enrolled during active disease. The donor label of this sample is uncertain.

The chain has TRBV6-1 and TRBJ2-1; D gene unclear. This CDR3 comprises 11 residues. Germline CDR1 is MNHNS and CDR2 is SASEGT. Trimming took off 6 bases at V and 4 bases at J, with 4 bases between the two ends. The CDR3 is CASSPYNEQFF. For the CDR3, the DNA is TGTGCCAGCAGCCCTTACAATGAGCAGTTCTTC.

The rearrangement links TRBV6-6 to TRBJ2-1; D gene ambiguous. Per germline, CDR1 MNHNY and CDR2 SVGAGI (reference sequence). The germline V and J ends were trimmed by 0 bases and 10 bases, with 10 bases remaining between them. This CDR3 is built from 13 residues. The CDR3 is CASSYSIIGEQFF. The DNA for the CDR3 is TGTGCCAGCAGTTACTCCATTATCGGGGAGCAGTTCTTC.

Only a few counts were recorded for this clone. This chain joins TRBV30 and TRBJ1-5; D is unclear. Between the trimmed V and J ends, which lost 0 bases and 7 bases, there was a span of 10 bases. This CDR3 is built from 13 residues. CDR1 is GTSNPN, CDR2 SVGIG, per germline (reference sequence). CDR3 loop: CAWSVSGPQPQHF. CDR3 coding DNA: TGTGCCTGGAGTGTAAGCGGTCCGCAGCCCCAGCATTTT. Complete variable domain (other parts from reference TRBV30 and TRBJ1-5): SQTIHQWPATLVQPVGSPLSLECTVEGTSNPNLYWYRQAAGRGLQLLFYSVGIGQISSEVPQNLSASRPQDRQFILSSKKLLLSDSGFYLCAWSVSGPQPQHFGDGTRLSIL.

The V and J genes are TRBV30 and TRBJ2-5; weak D call: TRBD1 (5 bases). V lost 0 bases and J lost 5, with 19 bases in between. CDR3 length: 16 residues. Germline values: CDR1 GTSNPN, CDR2 SVGIG (reference sequence). The CDR3: CAWSVRIGHLEETQYF. The DNA of the CDR3 is TGTGCCTGGAGTGTTCGTATCGGACATCTAGAGGAGACCCAGTACTTC. The whole variable domain, remainder taken from reference TRBV30 and TRBJ2-5, is SQTIHQWPATLVQPVGSPLSLECTVEGTSNPNLYWYRQAAGRGLQLLFYSVGIGQISSEVPQNLSASRPQDRQFILSSKKLLLSDSGFYLCAWSVRIGHLEETQYFGPGTRLLVL.

The chain is built from TRBV7-3 and TRBJ1-6, with D perhaps matching TRBD1 (6 bases). V was shortened by 2 bases and J by 5 bases, with 10 bases between the two germline ends. Per the germline V gene, CDR1 is SGHTA and CDR2 is FQGTGA. CDR3 length: 15 residues. As DNA, the CDR3 is TGTGCCAGCAGCTTAGGGGGACACAATAATTCACCCCTCCACTTT. Its protein product is CASSLGGHNNSPLHF.

This clone was recorded once. This chain connects TRBV2 to TRBJ2-1; 11 bases map to TRBD2. This CDR3 region has 13 residues. The J segment lost 7 bases and the V segment lost 8 bases, leaving 4 bases of the junction unmatched. Germline CDR1 reads SNHLY; CDR2 reads FYNNEI. The CDR3 DNA reads TGTGCCAGCCAGCCTAGCGGGGGGAATGAGCAGTTCTTC. The encoded protein is CASQPSGGNEQFF.

The V gene is TRBV19, the J gene TRBJ1-2; D is uncertain. The germline CDR1 and CDR2 sequences are LNHDA and SQIVND (reference sequence). The CDR3 covers 17 residues. V was cut by 5 bases and J by 2 bases, with 21 bases left in between. DNA of the CDR3: TGTGCCAGTAGTGCAAGGCTTCCAGGTCGCCCAAACTATGGCTACACCTTC. Amino acids: CASSARLPGRPNYGYTF.

V and J are TRBV7-3 and TRBJ2-2; tentatively, D is TRBD2 (5 bases). Germline V gene data show CDR1 as SGHTA and CDR2 as FQGTGA. The CDR3 length is 15 residues. Trimming removed 0 bases at V and 3 bases at J, with 8 bases between. The CDR3 here is CASSLTLDDTGELFF. CDR3 bases: TGTGCCAGCAGCTTAACACTAGATGACACCGGGGAGCTGTTTTTT.

V usage is TRBV30 and J usage is TRBJ1-4, with D possibly TRBD1 on 6 matching bases. Germline V gene data show CDR1 as GTSNPN and CDR2 as SVGIG (reference sequence). This CDR3 is 13 amino acids long. Trimming took off 4 bases at V and 8 bases at J, with 14 bases between the two ends. The CDR3 DNA sequence: TGTGCCTGGAACAGGGTGCAGGTAGAAAAACTGTTTTTT. Translation gives CAWNRVQVEKLFF.

This rearrangement joins TRBV7-9 to TRBJ1-5; D remains ambiguous. This CDR3 has 15 residues. Trimming removed 5 bases from V and 6 bases from J, with 17 bases in between. The germline gives CDR1 SEHNR, CDR2 FQNEAQ (reference sequence). For the CDR3, the DNA is TGTGCCAGCAGCCTAGATTCTGCGCCCACTCAGCCCCAGCATTTT. This encodes CASSLDSAPTQPQHF.

The V gene is TRBV18, the J gene TRBJ1-1, with D uncertain. The length of the CDR3 is 14 residues. Trimming pared 3 bases from V and 4 bases from J, leaving 12 bases between. The germline CDR1 and CDR2 sequences are KGHSH and LQKENI. The CDR3 loop is CASSPAVRSTEAFF. CDR3 bases: TGTGCCAGCTCACCTGCGGTTCGGAGCACTGAAGCTTTCTTT.

This sequence joins TRBV19 and TRBJ2-7, with 10 bases lining up with TRBD2. The CDR3 has 16 amino acids. CDR1 is LNHDA, CDR2 SQIVND, per germline (reference sequence). The J segment lost 2 bases and the V segment lost 5 bases, leaving 9 bases of the junction unmatched. CDR3 protein: CASSPVSGRGTYEQYF. For the CDR3, the DNA is TGTGCCAGTAGTCCAGTAAGCGGGAGGGGAACCTACGAGCAGTACTTC. The full variable domain, completed using reference TRBV19 and TRBJ2-7, is DGGITQSPKYLFRKEGQNVTLSCEQNLNHDAMYWYRQDPGQGLRLIYYSQIVNDFQKGDIAEGYSVSREKKESFPLTVTSAQKNPTAFYLCASSPVSGRGTYEQYFGPGTRLTVT.

This sequence joins TRBV5-1 and TRBJ2-1; D gene uncertain. Per the germline V gene, CDR1 is SGHRS and CDR2 is YFSETQ. This CDR3 is built from 16 residues. The V end lost 2 bases, the J end lost 0 bases, and 12 bases lay between the germline ends. CDR3 amino acids: CASSFTRLDSYNEQFF. The CDR3 nucleotides read TGCGCCAGCAGCTTTACCCGACTTGACTCCTACAATGAGCAGTTCTTC.

The chain combines TRBV5-4 with TRBJ2-3; the match to TRBD1 covers 7 bases. V shed 0 bases and J 4 bases; nucleotides not matched to a gene: 5. CDR1 and CDR2 (germline): SGHNT, YYREEE (reference sequence). This CDR3 contains 15 residues. The CDR3 sequence is CASSLDRGWADTQYF. Here the CDR3 DNA reads TGTGCCAGCAGCTTGGACAGGGGTTGGGCAGATACGCAGTATTTT.

V is TRBV28 and J is TRBJ2-6; no clear D gene. V lost 1 base to trimming and J lost 2 bases, with 21 bases between them. The CDR3 spans 20 residues. Germline-derived CDR1 and CDR2 are MDHEN and SYDVKM. CDR3 in DNA: TGTGCCAGCAGTTTATTTGGTACAATCCTCTTTAGCACTGGGGCCAACGTCCTGACTTTC. This sequence encodes CASSLFGTILFSTGANVLTF.

The chain recombines TRBV28 with TRBJ2-7; D might be TRBD2 (6 bases). Deletions cut 2 bases from V and 0 bases from J, with 14 bases between. Per germline, CDR1 MDHEN and CDR2 SYDVKM. CDR3 length equals 16 residues. The CDR3 here is CASSLTFGRDSYEQYF. The CDR3 coding sequence is TGTGCCAGCAGTTTAACGTTTGGGCGGGACTCCTACGAGCAGTACTTC.

The gene calls are TRBV7-9 and TRBJ2-1; D is perhaps TRBD2 (7 bases). This CDR3 is built from 13 residues. The V gene's germline CDR1 is SEHNR and CDR2 FQNEAQ (reference sequence). Trimming removed 5 bases from V and 9 bases from J, with 14 bases in between. This chain's CDR3 is CASSPGGAVEQFF. CDR3 sequence (DNA): TGTGCCAGCAGCCCTGGGGGGGCGGTTGAGCAGTTCTTC.

This chain links TRBV27 with TRBJ1-2; D remains unclear. Deletions cut 0 bases from V and 2 bases from J, with 7 bases between. CDR3 size: 14 residues. The germline gives CDR1 MNHEY, CDR2 SMNVEV (reference sequence). CDR3 DNA sequence: TGTGCCAGCAGTTTATCTCGGAGGAACTATGGCTACACCTTC. This translates into CASSLSRRNYGYTF.

The J gene is TRBJ2-5, the V gene TRBV2; no clear D. The germline V gene encodes CDR1 SNHLY and CDR2 FYNNEI. V was cut by 2 bases and J by 6 bases, with 7 bases left in between. This CDR3 spans 12 amino acids. The CDR3 reads CASSETRQTQYF. The CDR3 DNA reads as TGTGCCAGCAGTGAAACCAGGCAGACCCAGTACTTC.

CDR3 nucleotide sequence: TGTGCCTGGAACCGACAGGGGCCAAATATTTCACCCCTCCACTTT. Translated, it gives CAWNRQGPNISPLHF. V usage is TRBV30 and J usage is TRBJ1-6; 8 nucleotides agree with TRBD1. The CDR3 is 15 amino acids. With V trimmed by 4 bases and J by 9 bases, 11 bases remained unmatched. Per the germline V gene, CDR1 is GTSNPN and CDR2 is SVGIG (reference sequence). Together with reference TRBV30 and TRBJ1-6, the CDR3 gives the full variable domain: SQTIHQWPATLVQPVGSPLSLECTVEGTSNPNLYWYRQAAGRGLQLLFYSVGIGQISSEVPQNLSASRPQDRQFILSSKKLLLSDSGFYLCAWNRQGPNISPLHFGNGTRLTVT.

J is TRBJ2-3 and V is TRBV7-3; TRBD2 aligns across 7 bases. Germline V CDR1 and CDR2: SGHTA, FQGTGA. CDR3 length equals 17 residues. V trimming: 1 base; J trimming: 0 bases; junction bases outside the gene matches: 7. CDR3: CASSLNPGTISTDTQYF. As DNA, the CDR3 is TGTGCCAGCAGCTTAAACCCCGGGACTATAAGCACAGATACGCAGTATTTT.

The rearrangement uses TRBV7-8 and TRBJ2-7; D unresolved. This CDR3 comprises 14 residues. The germline gives CDR1 SGHVS, CDR2 FQNEAQ. Between the trimmed V and J ends, which lost 6 bases and 0 bases, there was a span of 12 bases. The CDR3 spells CASRLRVNSYEQYF. Written as DNA, the CDR3 is TGTGCCAGCAGACTTAGAGTGAACTCCTACGAGCAGTACTTC.

The rearrangement uses TRBV10-1 and TRBJ2-1; a weak D match, TRBD2 (5 bases). CDR3 length: 15 residues. The V and J ends lost 3 bases and 12 bases respectively, with 21 bases between them. The V gene's germline CDR1 is WNHNN and CDR2 SYGVQD (reference sequence). The CDR3 sequence is CASSDQDLVFFLQFF. In DNA, the CDR3 is TGCGCCAGCAGTGACCAGGACTTAGTCTTCTTCTTGCAGTTCTTC.

V is TRBV7-2 and J is TRBJ1-2, with TRBD1 matching over 7 bases. CDR1 and CDR2 (germline): SGHTA, FQGNSA. The CDR3 is 15 residues long. After removal of 1 base from V and 5 bases from J, the junction contained 7 bases not matched to a gene. The CDR3 region is CASSLEGTENYGYTF. The CDR3 DNA sequence: TGTGCCAGCAGCTTAGAAGGGACAGAAAATTATGGCTACACCTTC.

The chain has TRBV30 and TRBJ1-3; D unclear. The CDR3 spans 18 residues. V was trimmed by 0 bases and J by 0 bases, leaving 18 bases between them. The germline V gene encodes CDR1 GTSNPN and CDR2 SVGIG (reference sequence). The CDR3 is CAWSVYPQTVSSGNTIYF. CDR3 nucleotide sequence: TGTGCCTGGAGTGTATATCCCCAGACTGTTAGCTCTGGAAACACCATATATTTT.

This clone is a singleton in its sample. This chain links TRBV14 with TRBJ2-2; TRBD2 is a possible D gene (6 bases). CDR3 length: 17 amino acids. Germline V gives CDR1 SGHDN, CDR2 FVKESK. V shed 0 bases and J shed 4 bases, with 15 bases lying between them. CDR3 coding DNA: TGTGCCAGCAGCCAAGAAGGGCTAGCGTCGGTCACCGGGGAGCTGTTTTTT. This encodes CASSQEGLASVTGELFF.

The genes are TRBV28 and TRBJ1-2, with D unresolved. Per germline, CDR1 MDHEN and CDR2 SYDVKM. Trimming removed 0 bases from V and 4 bases from J, with 9 bases in between. This CDR3 contains 14 residues. The CDR3 region is CASSLWRGSYGYTF. The CDR3 DNA reads as TGTGCCAGCAGTTTATGGCGGGGAAGCTATGGCTACACCTTC.

This chain joins TRBV30 and TRBJ1-5; the D gene is possibly TRBD1 (5 bases). The CDR3 extends over 19 amino acids. Deletions cut 2 bases from V and 0 bases from J, with 23 bases between. CDR1 is GTSNPN and CDR2 is SVGIG in the germline V gene (reference sequence). The CDR3 bases are TGTGCCTGGAGTTCAGGATATTCGGACCTGGGGGGTAGCAATCAGCCCCAGCATTTT. It codes for CAWSSGYSDLGGSNQPQHF. The full variable domain, with the rest looked up from reference TRBV30 and TRBJ1-5, is SQTIHQWPATLVQPVGSPLSLECTVEGTSNPNLYWYRQAAGRGLQLLFYSVGIGQISSEVPQNLSASRPQDRQFILSSKKLLLSDSGFYLCAWSSGYSDLGGSNQPQHFGDGTRLSIL.

J is TRBJ2-7 and V is TRBV6-2 or TRBV6-3; D remains unclear. The V gene's germline CDR1 is MNHEY and CDR2 SVGEGT. This CDR3 contains 12 residues. V was pared by 0 bases and J by 3 bases, with 3 bases between. CDR3 sequence reads: CASSYSYYEQYF. The CDR3 DNA reads TGTGCCAGCAGTTACTCTTACTACGAGCAGTACTTC.